This T cell receptor beta chain derives from a study of OX40 agonist ivuxolimab in advanced cancers. Looking at the study overall: Every 2 weeks, patients received ivuxolimab intravenously, dosed at 0.01 to 10 mg/kg. Partial responses were achieved by three patients, of whom one had hepatocellular carcinoma and two had cutaneous melanoma.

Autoimmune disease history or systemic immunosuppression meant exclusion. In this sample, this clone turned up a few times. Germline-derived CDR1 and CDR2 are MNHNS and SASEGT. The CDR3 is 15 residues long. Between the trimmed V and J ends, which lost 6 bases and 5 bases, there was a span of 19 bases. The data were produced by immunoSEQ multiplex PCR, yet TCRdb's version contains in-frame clones alone and is incomplete. Seen here are approximately 50,000 clones, approximately 80% observed once, and the top ten hold 3% to 5%. The genes are TRBV6-1 and TRBJ1-1, with D unresolved. The sample consisted of CD4+ or CD8+ T cells sorted from blood, taken in a trial of the OX40 agonist ivuxolimab. This TCR derives from an adult with an advanced solid tumor such as melanoma, head and neck, liver or kidney cancer. This CDR3 is CASRGRALLETEAFF. In DNA, the CDR3 is TGTGCCAGCAGGGGTAGGGCGCTCCTTGAAACTGAAGCTTTCTTT.